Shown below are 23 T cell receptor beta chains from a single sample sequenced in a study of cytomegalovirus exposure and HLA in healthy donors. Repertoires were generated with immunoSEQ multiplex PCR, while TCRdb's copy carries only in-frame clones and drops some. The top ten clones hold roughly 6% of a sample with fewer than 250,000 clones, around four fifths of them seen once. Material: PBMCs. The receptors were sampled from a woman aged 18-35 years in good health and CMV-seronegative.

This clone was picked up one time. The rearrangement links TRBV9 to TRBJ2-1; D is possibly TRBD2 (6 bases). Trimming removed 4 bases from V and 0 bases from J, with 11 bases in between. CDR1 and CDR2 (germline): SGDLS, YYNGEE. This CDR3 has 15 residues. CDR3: CASSIDGSSYNEQFF. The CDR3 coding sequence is TGTGCCAGCAGCATCGACGGGAGCTCCTACAATGAGCAGTTCTTC.

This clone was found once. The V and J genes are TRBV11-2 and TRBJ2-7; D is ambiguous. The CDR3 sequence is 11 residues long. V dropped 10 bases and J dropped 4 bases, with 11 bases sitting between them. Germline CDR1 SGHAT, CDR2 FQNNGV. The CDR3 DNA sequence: TGTGCCACATTACGAGGTTACGAGCAGTACTTC. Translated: CATLRGYEQYF.

CDR3 region: CASSLVTTNEKLFF. DNA for the CDR3: TGCGCCAGCAGCCTTGTTACAACTAATGAAAAACTGTTTTTT. The chain joins TRBV4-1 to TRBJ1-4; no clear D. The CDR3 extends over 14 amino acids. Per the germline V gene, CDR1 is MGHRA and CDR2 is YSYEKL. V was trimmed by 4 bases and J by 0 bases, leaving 6 bases between them.

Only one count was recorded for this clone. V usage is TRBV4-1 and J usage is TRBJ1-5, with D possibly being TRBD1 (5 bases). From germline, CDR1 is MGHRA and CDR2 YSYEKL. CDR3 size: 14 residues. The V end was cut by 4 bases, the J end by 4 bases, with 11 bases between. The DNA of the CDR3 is TGCGCCAGCAGCCCTGGGACCGATAATCAGCCCCAGCATTTT. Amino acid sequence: CASSPGTDNQPQHF.

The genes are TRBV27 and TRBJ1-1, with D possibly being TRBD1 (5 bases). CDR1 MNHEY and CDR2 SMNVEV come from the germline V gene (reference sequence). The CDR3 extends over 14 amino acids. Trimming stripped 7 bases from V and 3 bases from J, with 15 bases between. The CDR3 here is CASTRTGVDTEAFF. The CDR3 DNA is TGTGCCAGCACCCGAACGGGGGTAGACACTGAAGCTTTCTTT.

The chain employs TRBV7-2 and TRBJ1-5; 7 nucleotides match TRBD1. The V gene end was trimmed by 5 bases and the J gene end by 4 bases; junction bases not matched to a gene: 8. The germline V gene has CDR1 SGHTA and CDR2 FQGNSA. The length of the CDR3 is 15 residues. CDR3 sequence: CASSPWTGINQPQHF. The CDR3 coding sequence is TGTGCCAGCAGCCCCTGGACAGGTATAAATCAGCCCCAGCATTTT.

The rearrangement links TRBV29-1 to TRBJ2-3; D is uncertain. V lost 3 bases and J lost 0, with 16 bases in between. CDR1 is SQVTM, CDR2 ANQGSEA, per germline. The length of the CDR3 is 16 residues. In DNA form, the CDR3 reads TGCAGCGTTGAGTGGGCCGACGAATCTAGCACAGATACGCAGTATTTT. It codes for CSVEWADESSTDTQYF.

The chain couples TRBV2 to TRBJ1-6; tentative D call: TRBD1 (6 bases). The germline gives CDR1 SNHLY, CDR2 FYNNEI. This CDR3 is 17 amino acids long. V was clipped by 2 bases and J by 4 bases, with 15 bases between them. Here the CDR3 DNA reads TGTGCCAGCAGTGAAACAGGGACGTCTGTATATAATTCACCCCTCCACTTT. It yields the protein CASSETGTSVYNSPLHF.

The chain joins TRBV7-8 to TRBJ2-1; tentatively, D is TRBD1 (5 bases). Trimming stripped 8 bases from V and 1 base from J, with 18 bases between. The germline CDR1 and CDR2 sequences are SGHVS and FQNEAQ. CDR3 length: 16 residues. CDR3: CASGFSTGISYNEQFF. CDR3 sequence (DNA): TGTGCCAGCGGATTTAGCACAGGAATTTCCTACAATGAGCAGTTCTTC. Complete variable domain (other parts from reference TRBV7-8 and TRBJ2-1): GAGVSQSPRYKVAKRGQDVALRCDPISGHVSLFWYQQALGQGPEFLTYFQNEAQLDKSGLPSDRFFAERPEGSVSTLKIQRTQQEDSAVYLCASGFSTGISYNEQFFGPGTRLTVL.

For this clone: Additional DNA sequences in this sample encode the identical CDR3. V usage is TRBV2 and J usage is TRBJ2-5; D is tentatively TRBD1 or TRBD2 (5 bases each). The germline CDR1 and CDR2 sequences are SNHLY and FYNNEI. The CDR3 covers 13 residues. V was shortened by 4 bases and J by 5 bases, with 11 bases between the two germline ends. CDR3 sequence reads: CASSAGAAETQYF. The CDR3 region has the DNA TGTGCCAGCAGTGCCGGGGCCGCCGAGACCCAGTACTTC.

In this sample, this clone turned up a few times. CDR3 nucleotides: TGTGCCACCAGGCGTAGCTCCTACGAGCAGTACTTC. As protein: CATRRSSYEQYF. The rearrangement uses TRBV27 and TRBJ2-7; D is undetermined. The V gene's germline CDR1 is MNHEY and CDR2 SMNVEV (reference sequence). Trimming pared 10 bases from V and 0 bases from J, leaving 10 bases between. CDR3 length equals 12 residues.

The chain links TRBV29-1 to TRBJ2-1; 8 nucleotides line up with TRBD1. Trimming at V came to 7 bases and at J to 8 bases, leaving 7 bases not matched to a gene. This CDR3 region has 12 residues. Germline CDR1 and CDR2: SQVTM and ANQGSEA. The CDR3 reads CSGATGDDEQFF. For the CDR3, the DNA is TGCAGCGGAGCGACAGGGGACGATGAGCAGTTCTTC.

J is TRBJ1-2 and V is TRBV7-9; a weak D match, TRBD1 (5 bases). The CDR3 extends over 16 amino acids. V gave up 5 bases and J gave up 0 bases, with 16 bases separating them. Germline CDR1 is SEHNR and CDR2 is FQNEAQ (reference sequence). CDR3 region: CASSRAKEGSNYGYTF. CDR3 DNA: TGTGCCAGCAGCCGCGCGAAGGAGGGGTCTAACTATGGCTACACCTTC.

The CDR3 nucleotides read TGTGCCAGCAGCGTAAACAGTAAACCTATCTACGAGCAGTACTTC. It is translated as CASSVNSKPIYEQYF. The genes are TRBV9 and TRBJ2-7, with no clear D. Deletions cut 1 base from V and 3 bases from J, with 14 bases between. Germline CDR1 reads SGDLS; CDR2 reads YYNGEE. The CDR3 contains 15 residues.

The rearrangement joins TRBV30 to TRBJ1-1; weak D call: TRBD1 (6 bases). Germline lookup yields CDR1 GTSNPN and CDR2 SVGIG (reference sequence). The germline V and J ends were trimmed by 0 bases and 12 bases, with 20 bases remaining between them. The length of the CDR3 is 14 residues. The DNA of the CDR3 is TGTGCCTGGAGTGTAGGGGGACAATCATCGAGGACTTTCTTT. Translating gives CAWSVGGQSSRTFF.

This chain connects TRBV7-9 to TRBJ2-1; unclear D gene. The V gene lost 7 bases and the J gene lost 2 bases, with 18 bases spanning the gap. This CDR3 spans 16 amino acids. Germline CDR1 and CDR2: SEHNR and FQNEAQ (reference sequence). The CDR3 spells CASIRAVPEPYNEQFF. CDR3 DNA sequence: TGTGCCAGCATCCGCGCCGTTCCGGAGCCCTACAATGAGCAGTTCTTC.

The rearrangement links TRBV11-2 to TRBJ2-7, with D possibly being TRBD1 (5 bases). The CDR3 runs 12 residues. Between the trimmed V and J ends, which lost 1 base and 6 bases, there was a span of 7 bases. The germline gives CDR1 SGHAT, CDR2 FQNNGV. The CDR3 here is CASSLGGAEQYF. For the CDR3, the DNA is TGTGCCAGCAGCTTAGGGGGCGCCGAGCAGTACTTC.

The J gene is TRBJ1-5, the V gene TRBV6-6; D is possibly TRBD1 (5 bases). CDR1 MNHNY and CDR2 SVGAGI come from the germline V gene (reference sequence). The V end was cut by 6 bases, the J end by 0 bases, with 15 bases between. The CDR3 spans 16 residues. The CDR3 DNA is TGTGCCAGCAGCGGGGGGGGTGGCAATAGCAATCAGCCCCAGCATTTT. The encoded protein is CASSGGGGNSNQPQHF.

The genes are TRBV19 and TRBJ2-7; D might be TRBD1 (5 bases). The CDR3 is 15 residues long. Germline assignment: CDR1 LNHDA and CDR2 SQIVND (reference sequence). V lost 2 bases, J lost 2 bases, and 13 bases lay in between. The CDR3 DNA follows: TGTGCCAGTAGTATAAGGCAGGGCGATACCTACGAGCAGTACTTC. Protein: CASSIRQGDTYEQYF.

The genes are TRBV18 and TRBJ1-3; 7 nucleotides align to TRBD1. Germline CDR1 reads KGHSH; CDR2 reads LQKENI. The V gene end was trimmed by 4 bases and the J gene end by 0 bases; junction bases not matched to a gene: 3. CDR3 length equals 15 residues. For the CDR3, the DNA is TGTGCCAGCTCACGACAGGGAAGCTCTGGAAACACCATATATTTT. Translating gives CASSRQGSSGNTIYF.

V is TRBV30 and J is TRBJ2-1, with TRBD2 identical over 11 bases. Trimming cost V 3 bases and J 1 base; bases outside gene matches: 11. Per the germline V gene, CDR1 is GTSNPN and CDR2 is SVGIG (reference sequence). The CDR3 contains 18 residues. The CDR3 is CAWSAGTSGPLSYNEQFF. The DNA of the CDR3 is TGTGCCTGGAGCGCCGGGACTAGCGGTCCTCTATCCTACAATGAGCAGTTCTTC. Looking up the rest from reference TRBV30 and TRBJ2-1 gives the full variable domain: SQTIHQWPATLVQPVGSPLSLECTVEGTSNPNLYWYRQAAGRGLQLLFYSVGIGQISSEVPQNLSASRPQDRQFILSSKKLLLSDSGFYLCAWSAGTSGPLSYNEQFFGPGTRLTVL.

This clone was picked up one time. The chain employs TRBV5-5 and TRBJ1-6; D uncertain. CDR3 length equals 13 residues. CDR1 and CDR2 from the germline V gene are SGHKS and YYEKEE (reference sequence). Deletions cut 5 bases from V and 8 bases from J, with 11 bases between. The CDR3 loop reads CASRRTADSPLHF. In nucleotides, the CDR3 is TGTGCCAGCAGGAGAACGGCTGATTCACCCCTCCACTTT.

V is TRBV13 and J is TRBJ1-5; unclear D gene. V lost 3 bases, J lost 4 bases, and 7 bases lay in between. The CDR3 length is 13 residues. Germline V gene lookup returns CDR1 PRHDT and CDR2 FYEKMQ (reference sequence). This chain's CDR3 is CASSLGINQPQHF. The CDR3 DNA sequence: TGTGCCAGCAGCTTGGGTATTAATCAGCCCCAGCATTTT.